A selection of T cell receptor beta chains follows, all from one sample in a study of monozygotic twins with cystic fibrosis. TCRdb's table, derived via immunoSEQ multiplex PCR, lists solely in-frame clones and lacks some. The data contain roughly 13,000 clones, over 75% of them singletons. Sequencing used blood. These receptors all stem from a boy younger than 18 with cystic fibrosis. CDR3s leave out the opening cysteine and the closing phenylalanine or tryptophan.

v_call cdr3_aa
TRBV10-2 ASSGTIDEQF
TRBV18 ASSPGTFSYEQY
TRBV7-9 ASSPGGALRY
TRBV27 ASSMTPNYGYT
TRBV2 ASSPEGGREKLF
TRBV6-6 ASSSTVGYT
TRBV6-5 ASSSPGTDEKLF
TRBV11-2 ASSSFYEQY
TRBV30 ACTGRNTEAF
TRBV6-5 ASSYGLRNYGYT
TRBV15 ATSGLANLNTEAF
TRBV19 ASSIGAGTAPYNQPQH
TRBV19 ASSIRQPNYGYT
TRBV28 ASSFPGLSLGKTQY
TRBV4-1 ASSQGPNNSPLH
TRBV28 ASSDDTIPNYGYT
TRBV5-4 ASSVSLRTHHPPKVGYT
TRBV4-2 ASSQAGVPGPNNNEQF
TRBV7-2 ASSLARSAAFYT
TRBV6-5 ASSYEGLGTEAF
TRBV2 ASSETPAIQETQY
TRBV23-1 ASPPGGTNTEAF
TRBV4-1 ASSQVATGRETQY
TRBV9 ASSVGRGKTYEQY
TRBV2 ASSLTGMNTEAF
TRBV18 ASSPLASGDEAF
TRBV11-3 ASSPFSGGGTSNEQF
TRBV29-1 SVEDRGPANYGYT
TRBV18 ASSPAGNYGYT
TRBV7-2 ASSLQVGRGGADTQY
TRBV27 ASSSTGSNQPQH
TRBV5-1 ASSLDSNYGYT
TRBV29-1 SVDAGWGVSAEAF
TRBV2 ASSRLAGGAGELF
TRBV6-1 ASHGVNSNQPQH
TRBV5-4 ASRKSGSYEQY
TRBV2 ASRQDTLNTGELF
TRBV4-2 ASSQETGYNSPLH
TRBV4-2 ASSQDGHGSYNEQF
TRBV5-1 ASSLSALGPNTEAF
TRBV5-1 ASSLEPGNTIY
TRBV7-2 ASSLVEGAFYGYT
TRBV14 ASSLIGGYEQY
TRBV6-1 ASSEALLGTAYYGYT
TRBV2 ASSGWTSYDNEQF
TRBV18 ASSPVGLAKNIQY
TRBV28 ASSTLARGRGGSNQPQH
TRBV9 ASSGGQGSTDNEQF
TRBV18 ASAPQGNEKLF
TRBV11-2 ASSPRYGRGQGHGYT
TRBV10-3 AIRKADPTNEQF
TRBV6-1 ASSASGGMYEQY
TRBV7-3 ASSLRPSGGAYNEQF
TRBV2 ASSDRWGTDTQY
TRBV19 ASSADRASTDTQY
TRBV6-1 ASSLNYEQF
TRBV18 ASSPSRDWGGNTEAF
TRBV2 ASSGQGRNTGELF
TRBV7-9 ASSSSAGTSGRYTDTQY
TRBV6-1 ASALRGEQY